These T cell receptor beta chains were read from a single sample in a study of blood T cell repertoires in COVID-19. Some clones are missing from TCRdb's copy, which holds only in-frame ones; the method was immunoSEQ multiplex PCR. The data hold under 200,000 clones, with around 85% observed a single time. Sequenced: peripheral blood. The source is a woman between 65 and 79 years old with acute or convalescent COVID-19. CDR3s include the opening cysteine and the closing phenylalanine or tryptophan. Each record gives: clone size, J gene, V gene, D gene, CDR3 DNA, CDR3 protein. A D gene is named only where the DNA matches it firmly. Where a row states a size, it is once, few, many or the class of an expanded clone; other rows omit it.

>NA|TRBJ1-5|TRBV9|NA
TGTGCCAGCAGCTCGCCGGGAGATAATCAGCCCCAGCATTTT
CASSSPGDNQPQHF
>NA|TRBJ2-2|TRBV4-1|TRBD1
TGCGCCAGCAGCCAGTTTTGGACAGGGCTCGGGGAGCTGTTTTTT
CASSQFWTGLGELFF
>once|TRBJ2-3|TRBV21-1|NA
TGTGCCAGCAGCGCCCCACGCCCTAGCGACCTCGGGGCAGATACGCAGTATTTT
CASSAPRPSDLGADTQYF
>NA|TRBJ1-2|TRBV28|TRBD1
TGTGCCAGCAGTTTTCCGAATGGACAGGGGCAGGGCTATGGCTACACCTTC
CASSFPNGQGQGYGYTF
>NA|TRBJ1-2|TRBV27|TRBD1
TGTGCCAGCAGTTTACAGGGGGCGAAGGGCTATGGCTACACCTTC
CASSLQGAKGYGYTF
>NA|TRBJ2-7|TRBV6-5|TRBD2
TGTGCCAGCAGGGTAGCGGGGAGCTCCTACGAGCAGTACTTC
CASRVAGSSYEQYF
>once|TRBJ1-6|TRBV6-5|NA
TGTGCCAGCAGTTACTCTCAGGGTTATTCACCCCTCCACTTT
CASSYSQGYSPLHF
>NA|TRBJ1-4|TRBV5-1|NA
TGCGCCAGCAGCTTGATACGGGGTTCCGGTGAAAAACTGTTTTTT
CASSLIRGSGEKLFF
>few|TRBJ1-6|TRBV2|NA
TGTGCCAGCAGTGTAAAAGGGCAGGGCGTTGACAGGCTCCACTTT
CASSVKGQGVDRLHF
>NA|TRBJ2-4|TRBV19|NA
TGTGCCAGTAGTATAGCGGACAAGGGAAACATTCAGTACTTC
CASSIADKGNIQYF
>NA|TRBJ2-7|TRBV7-3|TRBD1
TGTGCCAGCAGCACCGGGACAGGGAACGAGCAGTACTTC
CASSTGTGNEQYF
>once|TRBJ1-5|TRBV28|NA
TGTGCCAGCAGTAACCCCCCGTTACACCTTGTGAGGCCCGATCAGCCCCAGCATTTT
CASSNPPLHLVRPDQPQHF
>few|TRBJ2-5|TRBV10-2|NA
TGCGCCAGCAGTTCGGGGGGCCTGGAGACCCAGTACTTC
CASSSGGLETQYF
>NA|TRBJ2-5|TRBV15|NA
TGTGCCACCAGCAGAGCCACAGACGAGACCCAGTACTTC
CATSRATDETQYF
>NA|TRBJ2-6|TRBV5-1|TRBD1
TGCGCCAGCAGCCCCCCAGGACAGGCTGGGGCCAACGTCCTGACTTTC
CASSPPGQAGANVLTF
>NA|TRBJ1-1|TRBV28|NA
TGTGCCAGCAGCGCTGTACAGGGTACCTCTGAAGCTTTCTTT
CASSAVQGTSEAFF